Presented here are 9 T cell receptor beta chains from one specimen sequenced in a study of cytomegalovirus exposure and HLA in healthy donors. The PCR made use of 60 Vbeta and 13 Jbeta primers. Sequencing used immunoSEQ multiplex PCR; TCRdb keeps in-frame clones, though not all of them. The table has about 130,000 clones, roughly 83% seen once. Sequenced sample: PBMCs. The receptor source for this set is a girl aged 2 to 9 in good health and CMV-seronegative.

The CDR3 loop reads CASSLFTRDEQFF. The CDR3 region has the DNA TGTGCCAGCAGCCTCTTTACTCGGGATGAGCAGTTCTTC. V and J are TRBV5-6 and TRBJ2-1; D is unresolved. V was clipped by 4 bases and J by 8 bases, with 13 bases between them. This CDR3 region has 13 residues. Germline-derived CDR1 and CDR2 are SGHDT and YYEEEE.

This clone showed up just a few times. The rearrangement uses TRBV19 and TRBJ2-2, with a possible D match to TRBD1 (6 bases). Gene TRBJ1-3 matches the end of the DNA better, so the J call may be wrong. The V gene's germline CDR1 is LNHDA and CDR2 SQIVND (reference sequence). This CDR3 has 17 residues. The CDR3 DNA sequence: TGTGCCAGTAGTGCTCCCGGGACAATGAGAGGTGGAAACACCATATATTTT. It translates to CASSAPGTMRGGNTIYF.

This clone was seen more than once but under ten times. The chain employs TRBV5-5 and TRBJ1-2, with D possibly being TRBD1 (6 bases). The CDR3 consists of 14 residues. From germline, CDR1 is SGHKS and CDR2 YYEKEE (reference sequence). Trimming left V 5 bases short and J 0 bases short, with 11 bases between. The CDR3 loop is CASRVQGSNYGYTF. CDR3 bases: TGTGCCAGCAGGGTACAGGGTTCTAACTATGGCTACACCTTC.

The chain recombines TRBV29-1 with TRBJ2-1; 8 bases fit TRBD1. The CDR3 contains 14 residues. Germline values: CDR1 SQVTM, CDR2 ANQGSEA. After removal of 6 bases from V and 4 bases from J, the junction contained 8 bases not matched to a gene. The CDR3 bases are TGCAGCGTCGATCGACAGGGGAGATACAATGAGCAGTTCTTC. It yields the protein CSVDRQGRYNEQFF.

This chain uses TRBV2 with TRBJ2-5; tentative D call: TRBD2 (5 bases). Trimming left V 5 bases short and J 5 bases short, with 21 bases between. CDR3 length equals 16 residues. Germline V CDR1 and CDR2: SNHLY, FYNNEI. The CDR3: CASSLPEGKIHETQYF. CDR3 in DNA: TGTGCCAGCAGTCTACCCGAGGGCAAAATTCACGAGACCCAGTACTTC.

The CDR3 DNA follows: TGTGCCAGCAGCTTGACAGGGGGCGATCCGAGTGCTTTCTTT. It codes for CASSLTGGDPSAFF. The gene calls are TRBV7-3 and TRBJ1-1; TRBD1 matches at 10 bases. The CDR3 loop spans 14 amino acids. With V trimmed by 3 bases and J by 11 bases, 9 bases remained unmatched. CDR1 is SGHTA, CDR2 FQGTGA, per germline.

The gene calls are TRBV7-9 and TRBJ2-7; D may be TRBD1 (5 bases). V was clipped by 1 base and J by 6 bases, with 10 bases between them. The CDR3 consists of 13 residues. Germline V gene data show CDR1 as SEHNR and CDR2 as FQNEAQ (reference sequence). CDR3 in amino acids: CASSLGVGVEQYF. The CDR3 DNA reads TGTGCCAGCAGCTTAGGGGTAGGGGTCGAGCAGTACTTC.

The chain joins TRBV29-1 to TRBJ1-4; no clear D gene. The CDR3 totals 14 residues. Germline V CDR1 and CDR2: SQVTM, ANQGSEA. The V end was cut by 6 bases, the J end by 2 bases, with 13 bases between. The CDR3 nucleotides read TGCAGCGTGCTGGGAGAAGAGACTAATGAAAAACTGTTTTTT. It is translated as CSVLGEETNEKLFF.

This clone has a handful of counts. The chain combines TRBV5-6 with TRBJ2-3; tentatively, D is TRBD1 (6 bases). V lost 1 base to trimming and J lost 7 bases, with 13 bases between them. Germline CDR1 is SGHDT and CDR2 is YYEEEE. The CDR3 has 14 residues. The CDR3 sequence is CASSLFEGQNTQYF. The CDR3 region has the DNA TGTGCCAGCAGCTTGTTTGAGGGACAAAATACGCAGTATTTT.